This entry concerns a single T cell receptor (beta chain). These data belong to a study of blood T cell repertoires in COVID-19. Authors' processing steps: Using reference gene primer amplification, nucleated cell counts were estimated. This table comes from immunoSEQ multiplex PCR, and its TCRdb copy is limited to in-frame clones, with some not included. From that table come the V and J calls and clone size; the DNA was used to work out D and trimming. This table has 100,000 to 150,000 clones, 70% to 80% appearing once. The CDR3 has 13 amino acids. Trimming pared 1 base from V and 4 bases from J, leaving 7 bases between. CDR1 and CDR2 from the germline V gene are SGHVS and FQNEAQ.

The sequence was obtained from a human donor in a cohort sampled during active COVID-19. Sequenced: peripheral blood. The chain recombines TRBV7-8 with TRBJ1-1; D is ambiguous. CDR3 amino acids: CASSLGSGTEAFF. The CDR3, as DNA: TGTGCCAGCAGCTTAGGTAGTGGCACTGAAGCTTTCTTT.